This T cell receptor (beta chain) was captured by sequencing in a study of graft-versus-host responses after intestinal transplantation. Study-wide background: Transplant types were multivisceral, liver-intestinal, or isolated intestinal. The study gave all recipients anti-thymocyte globulin induction, then tacrolimus and steroids for about 3 years.

The method was immunoSEQ multiplex PCR; TCRdb's version includes in-frame clones alone and lacks a portion of them. The sample has over 85,000 clones; 80% to 95% are singletons. From germline, CDR1 is LGHNA and CDR2 YNFKEQ. Trimming took 5 bases from V and 2 from J; bases not matched to a gene: 4. CDR3 size: 15 residues. Findings of the study overall: Allografts from individuals with graft-donor T cell macrochimerism displayed high graft-versus-host to host-versus-graft clonal ratios. Investigators detected GvH clones in recipient marrow, with some emerging earlier in ileum or blood.

Comments on this clone: The antigen is undetermined.

The chain links TRBV4-2 to TRBJ2-3; 10 nucleotides match TRBD2. This sample comprised unstimulated CD8+ T cells sorted from spleen or lymph node cells, obtained before intestinal transplant. This clonotype was sampled from a human donor who received an intestinal transplant. CDR3 bases: TGTGCCAGCAGCATACTAGCGGGGAACACAGATACGCAGTATTTT. Translation: CASSILAGNTDTQYF.